Included here is one T cell receptor (beta chain) sequence, with context. This record belongs to a study of cytomegalovirus exposure and HLA in healthy donors. Study context: Some 85 million unique TCRs from HLA-typed donors were held in an early data release.

CDR1 and CDR2 (germline): MNHNS, SASEGT. Trimming shortened V by 4 bases and J by 5 bases, and 12 bases separated the two germline ends. This CDR3 comprises 13 residues. It was with 60 Vbeta and 13 Jbeta primers that the PCR ran. Libraries were prepared by immunoSEQ multiplex PCR; TCRdb keeps only in-frame clonotypes and omits some of them. The sample has 95,000 to 100,000 clones, roughly four fifths seen once. The chain uses TRBV6-1 and TRBJ2-7; D gene uncertain. Sample: PBMCs. The source of this sequence is a female donor in good health and CMV-seronegative. The CDR3 region is CASSGWADNEQYF. The CDR3 DNA reads as TGTGCCAGCAGTGGTTGGGCCGACAACGAGCAGTACTTC.